The clone carrying this T cell receptor beta chain was observed a handful of times. Sample-barcoded 5' priming and a J-beta primer mix drove a second PCR of about 7 to 12 cycles. Using its own MiXCR run on the 5' RACE reads, TCRdb lists one record per CDR3 protein. The sample consists of about 730,000 distinct CDR3 sequences, approximately 43% of them appearing once. This entry comes from a study of blood T cells in healthy people across ages. The clonotype comes from a woman aged 55 to 70 in good health. The sample taken for sequencing was blood.

CDR3 in amino acids: CASSQQAKNIQYF. The CDR3 DNA follows: TGTGCCAGCAGTCAACAGGCCAAAAACATTCAGTACTTC. The chain carries TRBV6-1 and TRBJ2-4; D gene uncertain. Germline V gene data show CDR1 as MNHNS and CDR2 as SASEGT. V gave up 5 bases and J gave up 1 base, with 6 bases separating them. CDR3 length: 13 residues.